The sequence of this T cell receptor beta chain was determined in a study of response to subunit inactivated influenza vaccine. TCRdb independently ran MiXCR on the RT-PCR reads; one entry per CDR3 protein. Here the sample spans 180,000 or so distinct CDR3 sequences, around 12% being singletons. The germline V gene encodes CDR1 SGHAT and CDR2 FQDESV (reference sequence). Trimming took off 2 bases at V and 1 base at J, with 8 bases between the two ends. The CDR3 contains 14 residues. The same specimen was also included in a second study, on T cells expressing NK-cell markers. That study reports: Making the TCR beta cDNA relied on 5'RACE template switching with UMIs. In several experiments, sorting was confined to alpha-beta TCR T cells through use of an anti-gamma-delta TCR antibody. About 6 donors had dominant NKG2C+ clonotypes that comprised about 1.0-8% of their CD8+ T cells. Leadership of the CD3+CD56-NKG2C+ fraction also belonged to these clonotypes in a handful of donors. Evidence did not settle whether expanded NKG2C+ T cell clones targeted HCMV.

This sample comprised CD8+ T cells sorted from PBMCs, obtained 11 to 12 days after vaccination. The sequence was collected from a man aged 45-65 years who received an inactivated influenza vaccine. The V gene is TRBV11-1, the J gene TRBJ1-1; D not certain. CDR3 region: CASSLTTENTEAFF. As DNA, the CDR3 is TGTGCCAGCAGCTTAACAACAGAGAACACTGAAGCTTTCTTT.